A selection of T cell receptor beta chains follows, all from one sample in a study of blood T cells in healthy people across ages. Via MiXCR, TCRdb re-called the 5' RACE reads, giving one row per CDR3 protein. The repertoire has hundreds of thousands of distinct CDR3 sequences, more than 40% of them found once; the top ten carry under 25%. The sample taken for sequencing was blood. The receptors originated from an older woman in good health. Both conserved end residues are part of each CDR3. A D gene is named only where the DNA matches it firmly. Expanded clones are given a class, and other clones once, few, many or no size at all.

v_call,clone_size,d_call,j_call,cdr3_nt,cdr3_aa
TRBV7-9,few,.,TRBJ2-7,TGTGCCAGCAGCGTAGATACTAGAAACGAGCAGTACTTC,CASSVDTRNEQYF
TRBV5-6,.,TRBD2,TRBJ2-3,TGTGCCAGCAGCTTCCCGGGACTAGCGGGAGGTGGAGATACGCAGTATTTT,CASSFPGLAGGGDTQYF
TRBV5-1,many,.,TRBJ2-3,TGCGCCAGCAGCCAAGGGTCCGACCGAGATACGCAGTATTTT,CASSQGSDRDTQYF
TRBV5-6,once,TRBD1,TRBJ2-2,TGTGCCAGCAGGGCTGGGACAGGATACACCGGGGAGCTGTTTTTT,CASRAGTGYTGELFF
TRBV7-6,few,.,TRBJ1-1,TGTGCCAGCAGCCCAAATGCGAACACTGAAGCTTTCTTT,CASSPNANTEAFF
TRBV12-3/TRBV12-4,few,.,TRBJ2-7,TGTGCCAGCAGTTTCTCGGTCGGAAGGACAGCTGCCTACGAGCAGTACTTC,CASSFSVGRTAAYEQYF
TRBV3-1,.,TRBD1,TRBJ2-7,TGTGCCAGCAGCCAAGTTGGAGCCCGGGACAGCTCCTACGAGCAGTACTTC,CASSQVGARDSSYEQYF
TRBV28,few,.,TRBJ2-1,TGTGCCAGCAGTTTTGATCGGAGTGGACCTCGGCAGTTCTTC,CASSFDRSGPRQFF
TRBV20-1,few,.,TRBJ2-7,TGCAGTGCTAATCCGCGGTCCGTGGACGAGCAGTACTTC,CSANPRSVDEQYF
TRBV20-1,few,.,TRBJ2-5,TGCAGTGGAGTACCGGGATTGTACCAAGAGACCCAGTACTTC,CSGVPGLYQETQYF
TRBV20-1,few,.,TRBJ1-2,TGCAGTGCTAGGGTCGACTATGGCTACACCTTC,CSARVDYGYTF
TRBV5-1,many,TRBD2,TRBJ2-7,TGCGCCAGCAGCCCTTCGGGACTAGCGGGAGTCCACGAGCAGTACTTC,CASSPSGLAGVHEQYF
TRBV28,.,TRBD2,TRBJ2-5,TGTGCCAGCAGTTTCGAACTTGGAAGACTAGCGGGGGACCGAGAGACCCAGTACTTC,CASSFELGRLAGDRETQYF
TRBV20-1,.,TRBD1,TRBJ2-3,TGCAGTGCGACGCCTTCGGACAGGGTAACAGATACGCAGTATTTT,CSATPSDRVTDTQYF
TRBV6-2/TRBV6-3,.,TRBD2,TRBJ2-3,TGTGCCAGCAGCCTCGGACTAGTTGGGGATACGCAGTATTTT,CASSLGLVGDTQYF
TRBV12-3/TRBV12-4,once,TRBD2,TRBJ2-1,TGTGCCAGCAGCCCCCGGGGTAGCGGGAGCCGTGAGCAGTTCTTC,CASSPRGSGSREQFF
TRBV7-9,.,.,TRBJ2-1,TGTGCCAGCAGCCCACCCCCAGGAAATGAGCAGTTCTTC,CASSPPPGNEQFF
TRBV28,.,.,TRBJ2-4,TGTGCCAGCAGCTCGGGGTCCAAAAACATTCAGTACTTC,CASSSGSKNIQYF
TRBV11-2,few,TRBD1,TRBJ2-7,TGTGCCAGCAGCCTCATGGGACAGGGTCCCTACGAGCAGTACTTC,CASSLMGQGPYEQYF
TRBV6-1,.,.,TRBJ2-3,TGTGCCAGCAGTGAACTCACAGATACGCAGTATTTT,CASSELTDTQYF
TRBV28,.,TRBD1,TRBJ1-1,TGTGCCAGCAGCCTCGGACAGGTCAAGACTGAAGCTTTCTTT,CASSLGQVKTEAFF
TRBV12-3/TRBV12-4,.,.,TRBJ1-2,TGTGCCAGCAGTTTGGGGATACTAGCTAACTATGGCTACACCTTC,CASSLGILANYGYTF
TRBV7-2,.,.,TRBJ1-1,TGTGCCAGCAGCTTCAGAGGGGGAGTTGATGAAGCTTTCTTT,CASSFRGGVDEAFF
TRBV9,few,.,TRBJ2-3,TGTGCCAGCAGCGTAGAGCCCAACCCAGATACGCAGTATTTT,CASSVEPNPDTQYF
TRBV5-1,.,.,TRBJ2-3,TGCGCCAGCAGCTTCGGCCGAGACTTCACAGATACGCAGTATTTT,CASSFGRDFTDTQYF
TRBV10-3,.,TRBD1,TRBJ1-5,TGTGCCATCAGCGACAGGGGGCAACAGCCCCAGCATTTT,CAISDRGQQPQHF
TRBV4-2,.,TRBD1,TRBJ2-7,TGTGCCAGCAGCCAAGTATTTAGATGGACAGGGTCTTCATACGAGCAGTACTTC,CASSQVFRWTGSSYEQYF
TRBV5-4,.,TRBD2,TRBJ2-7,TGTGCCAGCAGCTCCTATTCAGCGGGGAACTCCTACGAGCAGTACTTC,CASSSYSAGNSYEQYF
TRBV9,.,.,TRBJ2-3,TGTGCCAGCAATGAACAGGGAGAGACGCAGTATTTT,CASNEQGETQYF
TRBV7-9,.,TRBD2,TRBJ2-3,TGTGCCAGCAGCGGACAGTTTCTAGCGGGAGGGTACACAGATACGCAGTATTTT,CASSGQFLAGGYTDTQYF
TRBV9,.,.,TRBJ2-7,TGTGCCAGCAGCACCCGGCCGTTCTACGAGCAGTACTTC,CASSTRPFYEQYF
TRBV20-1,.,TRBD2,TRBJ2-3,TGCAGTGCTAGAGATCTAGCGGGGTGGGGCACAGATACGCAGTATTTT,CSARDLAGWGTDTQYF
TRBV20-1,.,TRBD1,TRBJ1-4,TGCAGTGCTGTTACAGGGGGGAATGGAAAACTGTTTTTT,CSAVTGGNGKLFF
TRBV5-1,few,TRBD2,TRBJ2-7,TGCGCCAGCAGCTCCGGGGGGGGCAACTTTTACGAGCAGTACTTC,CASSSGGGNFYEQYF
TRBV5-6,.,TRBD1,TRBJ2-1,TGTGCCAGCAGCCCGGGACAGGGGAGGTCCAATGAGCAGTTCTTC,CASSPGQGRSNEQFF
TRBV27,few,.,TRBJ1-1,TGTGCCAGCAGCGGACAGCATGAAGCTTTCTTT,CASSGQHEAFF
TRBV27,.,TRBD1,TRBJ2-7,TGTGTCAGCAGTTATATGGGGACAGGGTTCGGCGAGCAGTACTTC,CVSSYMGTGFGEQYF
TRBV6-2/TRBV6-3,.,.,TRBJ2-5,TGTGCCAGCAGGTTAGGTGCCGTCCTAAAGGGACAAGAGACCCAGTACTTC,CASRLGAVLKGQETQYF
TRBV20-1,.,TRBD2,TRBJ2-3,TGCAGTGCTAGCACTAGCGGGGGGCGGGCAGATACGCAGTATTTT,CSASTSGGRADTQYF
TRBV6-5,.,TRBD2,TRBJ2-7,TGTGCCAGCAGAGAACTAGCGGGAGGTTACGAGCAGTACTTC,CASRELAGGYEQYF
TRBV6-6,.,.,TRBJ1-2,TGTGCCAGCAGTTCCCCCCGGACACCTCTCTATGGCTACACCTTC,CASSSPRTPLYGYTF
TRBV4-3,many,TRBD2,TRBJ2-5,TGCGCCAGCAGCCAAGTGGGTAGCGGGACCGGCGAGACCCAGTACTTC,CASSQVGSGTGETQYF
TRBV27,few,.,TRBJ2-1,TGTGCCAGCAGTTTACTTGGGGAAGGTAGTGAGCAGTTCTTC,CASSLLGEGSEQFF
TRBV29-1,.,.,TRBJ2-7,TGCAGCGTGACAGATTCTGACTACGAGCAGTACTTC,CSVTDSDYEQYF
TRBV10-1,.,TRBD1,TRBJ2-1,TGCGCCAGCAGTGATAAGTTACCGGGACAGGGGCGAAATGAGCAGTTCTTC,CASSDKLPGQGRNEQFF
TRBV4-1,once,.,TRBJ2-1,TGCGCCAGCAGCCAAGAAAGGGTGTACAATGAGCAGTTCTTC,CASSQERVYNEQFF
TRBV6-2/TRBV6-3,.,TRBD1,TRBJ1-5,TGTGCCAGCAGCCCAAACGGACAGGGCGTTAATCAGCCCCAGCATTTT,CASSPNGQGVNQPQHF
TRBV11-2,many,TRBD1,TRBJ2-5,TGTGCCAGCAGCCCAGACAGGGGACAAGAGACCCAGTACTTC,CASSPDRGQETQYF
TRBV27,once,TRBD1,TRBJ1-1,TGTGCCAGCAGTTTATGGTCGGCAGGGGGCTTTGAAGCTTTCTTT,CASSLWSAGGFEAFF
TRBV7-2,.,TRBD1,TRBJ2-7,TGTGCCAGCAGCCCTACGGGACAGAACTACAATGAGCAGTACTTC,CASSPTGQNYNEQYF